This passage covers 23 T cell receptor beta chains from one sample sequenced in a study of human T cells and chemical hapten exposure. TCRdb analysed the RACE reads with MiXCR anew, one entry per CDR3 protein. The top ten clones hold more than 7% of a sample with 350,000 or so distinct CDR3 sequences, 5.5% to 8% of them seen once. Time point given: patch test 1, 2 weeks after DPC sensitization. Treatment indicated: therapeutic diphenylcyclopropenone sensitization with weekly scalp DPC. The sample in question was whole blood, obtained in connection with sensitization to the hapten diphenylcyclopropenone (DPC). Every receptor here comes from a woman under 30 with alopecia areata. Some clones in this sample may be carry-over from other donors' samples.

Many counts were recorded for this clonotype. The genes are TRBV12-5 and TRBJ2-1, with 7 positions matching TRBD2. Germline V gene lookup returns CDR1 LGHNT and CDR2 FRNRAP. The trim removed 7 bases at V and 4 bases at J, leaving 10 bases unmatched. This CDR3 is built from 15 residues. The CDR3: CASAPWEGAYNEQFF. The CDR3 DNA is TGTGCTAGTGCCCCCTGGGAGGGAGCATACAATGAGCAGTTCTTC.

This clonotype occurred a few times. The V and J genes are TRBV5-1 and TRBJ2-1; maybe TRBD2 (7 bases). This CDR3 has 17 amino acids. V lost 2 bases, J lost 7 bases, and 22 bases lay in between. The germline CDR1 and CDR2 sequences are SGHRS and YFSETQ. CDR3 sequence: CASSLPSEGGIGNEQFF. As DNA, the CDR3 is TGCGCCAGCAGCTTACCCTCCGAGGGGGGGATCGGGAATGAGCAGTTCTTC.

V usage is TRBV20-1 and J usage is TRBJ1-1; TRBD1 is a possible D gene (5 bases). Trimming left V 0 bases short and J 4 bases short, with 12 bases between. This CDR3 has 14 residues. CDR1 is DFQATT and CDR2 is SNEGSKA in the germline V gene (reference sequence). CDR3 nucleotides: TGCAGTGCTAGAGATCCCCAGGGTGGCACTGAAGCTTTCTTT. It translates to CSARDPQGGTEAFF.

The CDR3 region has the DNA TGTGCCAGCAGCTCCCTTAGCGGGGGGGCCTACAATGAGCAGTTCTTC. This codes for CASSSLSGGAYNEQFF. This chain connects TRBV11-3 to TRBJ2-1; 11 nucleotides align to TRBD2. CDR3 length: 16 amino acids. J gave up 2 bases and V 4 bases, and 4 bases lay outside the gene matches. Per the germline V gene, CDR1 is SGHNT and CDR2 is YENEEA.

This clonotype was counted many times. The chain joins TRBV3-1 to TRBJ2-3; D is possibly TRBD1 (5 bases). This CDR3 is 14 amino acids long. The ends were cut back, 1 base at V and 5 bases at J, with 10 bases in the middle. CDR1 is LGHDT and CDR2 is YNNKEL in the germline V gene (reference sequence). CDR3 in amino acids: CASSQAGIVDTQYF. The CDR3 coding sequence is TGTGCCAGCAGCCAAGCAGGGATAGTAGATACGCAGTATTTT.

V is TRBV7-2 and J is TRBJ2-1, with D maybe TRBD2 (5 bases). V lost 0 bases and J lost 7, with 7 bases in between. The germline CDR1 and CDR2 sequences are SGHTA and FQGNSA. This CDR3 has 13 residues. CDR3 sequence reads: CASSLARVNEQFF. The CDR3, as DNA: TGTGCCAGCAGCTTAGCGCGGGTTAATGAGCAGTTCTTC.

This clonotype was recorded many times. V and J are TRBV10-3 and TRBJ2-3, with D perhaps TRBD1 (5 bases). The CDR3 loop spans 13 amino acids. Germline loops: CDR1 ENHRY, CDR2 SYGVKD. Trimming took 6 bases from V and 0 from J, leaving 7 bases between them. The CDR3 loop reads CAISDSSTDTQYF. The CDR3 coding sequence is TGTGCCATCAGCGACAGTAGCACAGATACGCAGTATTTT.

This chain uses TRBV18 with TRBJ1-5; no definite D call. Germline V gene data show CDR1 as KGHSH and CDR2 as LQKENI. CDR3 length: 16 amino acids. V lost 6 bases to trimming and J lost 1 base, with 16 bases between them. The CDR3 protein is CASSTTHTGSNQPQHF. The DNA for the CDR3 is TGTGCCAGCTCCACGACACACACGGGGAGCAATCAGCCCCAGCATTTT.

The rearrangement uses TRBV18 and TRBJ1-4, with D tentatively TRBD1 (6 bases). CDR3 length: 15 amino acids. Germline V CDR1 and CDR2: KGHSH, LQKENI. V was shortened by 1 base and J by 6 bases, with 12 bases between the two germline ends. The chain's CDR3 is CASSPRGAKDEKLFF. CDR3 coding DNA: TGTGCCAGCTCACCACGGGGGGCAAAGGATGAAAAACTGTTTTTT. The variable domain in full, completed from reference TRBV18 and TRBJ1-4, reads NAGVMQNPRHLVRRRGQEARLRCSPMKGHSHVYWYRQLPEEGLKFMVYLQKENIIDESGMPKERFSAEFPKEGPSILRIQQVVRGDSAAYFCASSPRGAKDEKLFFGSGTQLSVL.

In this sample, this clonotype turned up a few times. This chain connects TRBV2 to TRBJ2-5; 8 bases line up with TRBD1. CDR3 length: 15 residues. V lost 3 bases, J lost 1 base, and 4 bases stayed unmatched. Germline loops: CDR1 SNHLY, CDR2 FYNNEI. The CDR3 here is CASSDLDRAQETQYF. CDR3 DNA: TGTGCCAGCAGTGATCTGGACAGGGCCCAAGAGACCCAGTACTTC.

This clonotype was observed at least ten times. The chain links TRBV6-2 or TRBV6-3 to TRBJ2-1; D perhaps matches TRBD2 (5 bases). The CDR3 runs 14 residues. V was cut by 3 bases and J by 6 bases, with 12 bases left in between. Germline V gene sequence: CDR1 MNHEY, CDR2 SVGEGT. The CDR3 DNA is TGTGCCAGCAGTTATTCGCCTACTAGCAATGAGCAGTTCTTC. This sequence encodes CASSYSPTSNEQFF.

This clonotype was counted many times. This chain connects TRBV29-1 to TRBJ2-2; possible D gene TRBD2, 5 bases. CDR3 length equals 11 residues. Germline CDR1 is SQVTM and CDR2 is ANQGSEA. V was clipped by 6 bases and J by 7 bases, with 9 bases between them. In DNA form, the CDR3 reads TGCAGCGTGGAACGGGGCGGGGAGCTGTTTTTT. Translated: CSVERGGELFF.

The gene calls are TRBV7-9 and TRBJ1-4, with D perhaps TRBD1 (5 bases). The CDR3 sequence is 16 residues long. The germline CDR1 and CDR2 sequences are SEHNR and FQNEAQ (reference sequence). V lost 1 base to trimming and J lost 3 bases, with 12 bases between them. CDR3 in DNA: TGTGCCAGCAGCTTAGGACAGTTTGCAGCTAATGAAAAACTGTTTTTT. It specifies CASSLGQFAANEKLFF. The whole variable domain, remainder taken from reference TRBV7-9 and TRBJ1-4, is DTGVSQNPRHKITKRGQNVTFRCDPISEHNRLYWYRQTLGQGPEFLTYFQNEAQLEKSRLLSDRFSAERPKGSFSTLEIQRTEQGDSAMYLCASSLGQFAANEKLFFGSGTQLSVL.

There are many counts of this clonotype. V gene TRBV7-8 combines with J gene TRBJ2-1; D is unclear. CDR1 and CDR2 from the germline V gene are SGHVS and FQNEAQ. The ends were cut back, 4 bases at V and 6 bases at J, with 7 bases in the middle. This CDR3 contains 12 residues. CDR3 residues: CASSSTGNEQFF. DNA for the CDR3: TGTGCCAGCAGCTCGACTGGCAATGAGCAGTTCTTC.

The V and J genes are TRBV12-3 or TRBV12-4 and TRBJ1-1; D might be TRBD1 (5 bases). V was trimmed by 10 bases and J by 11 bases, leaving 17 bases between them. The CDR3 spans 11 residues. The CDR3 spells CATGTVGHAFF. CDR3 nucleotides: TGTGCCACGGGGACGGTCGGTCACGCTTTCTTT.

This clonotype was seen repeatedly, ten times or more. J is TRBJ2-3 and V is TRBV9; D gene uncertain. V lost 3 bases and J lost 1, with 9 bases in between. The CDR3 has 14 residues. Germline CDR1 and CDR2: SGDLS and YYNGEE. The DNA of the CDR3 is TGTGCCAGCAGCGAAGGTCCCGGCACAGATACGCAGTATTTT. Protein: CASSEGPGTDTQYF.

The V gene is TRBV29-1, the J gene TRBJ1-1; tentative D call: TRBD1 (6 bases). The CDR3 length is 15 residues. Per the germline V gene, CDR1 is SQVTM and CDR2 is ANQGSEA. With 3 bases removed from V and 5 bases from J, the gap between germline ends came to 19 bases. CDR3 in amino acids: CSVEGGRTAGTEAFF. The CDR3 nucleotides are TGCAGCGTTGAGGGGGGGCGAACCGCGGGAACTGAAGCTTTCTTT.

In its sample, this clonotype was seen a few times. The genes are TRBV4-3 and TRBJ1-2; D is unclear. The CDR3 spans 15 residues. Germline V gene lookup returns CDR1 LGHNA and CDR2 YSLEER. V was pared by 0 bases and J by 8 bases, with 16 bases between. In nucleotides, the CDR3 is TGCGCCAGCAGCCAAGATCTACCTAAGGGTTACGGCTACACCTTC. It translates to CASSQDLPKGYGYTF.

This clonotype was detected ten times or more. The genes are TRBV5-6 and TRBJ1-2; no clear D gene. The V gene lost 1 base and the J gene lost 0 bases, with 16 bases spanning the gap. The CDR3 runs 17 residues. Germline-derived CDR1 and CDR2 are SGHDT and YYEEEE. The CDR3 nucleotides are TGTGCCAGCAGCTTGTGGGCCGGCGGAAACGCTAACTATGGCTACACCTTC. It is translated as CASSLWAGGNANYGYTF.

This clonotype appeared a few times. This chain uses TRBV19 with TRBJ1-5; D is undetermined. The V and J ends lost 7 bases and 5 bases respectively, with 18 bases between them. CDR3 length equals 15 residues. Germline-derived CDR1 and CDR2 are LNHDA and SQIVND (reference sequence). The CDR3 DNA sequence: TGTGCCAGTAAGCGAGCAGCGCCAGAAGATCAGCCCCAGCATTTT. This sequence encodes CASKRAAPEDQPQHF.

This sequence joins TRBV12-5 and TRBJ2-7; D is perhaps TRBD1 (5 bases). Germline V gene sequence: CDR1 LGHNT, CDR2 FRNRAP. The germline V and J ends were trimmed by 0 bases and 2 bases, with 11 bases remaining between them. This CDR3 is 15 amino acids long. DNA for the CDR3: TGTGCTAGTGGTTTGGTGGCAGGGTACCCCTACGAGCAGTACTTC. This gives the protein CASGLVAGYPYEQYF. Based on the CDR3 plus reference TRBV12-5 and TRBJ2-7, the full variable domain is DARVTQTPRHKVTEMGQEVTMRCQPILGHNTVFWYRQTMMQGLELLAYFRNRAPLDDSGMPKDRFSAEMPDATLATLKIQPSEPRDSAVYFCASGLVAGYPYEQYFGPGTRLTVT.

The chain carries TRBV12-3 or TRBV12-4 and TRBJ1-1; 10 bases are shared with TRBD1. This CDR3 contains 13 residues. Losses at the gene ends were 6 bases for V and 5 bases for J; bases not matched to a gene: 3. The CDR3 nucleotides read TGTGCCAGCAGGACGGGACAGGGGACTGAAGCTTTCTTT. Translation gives CASRTGQGTEAFF.

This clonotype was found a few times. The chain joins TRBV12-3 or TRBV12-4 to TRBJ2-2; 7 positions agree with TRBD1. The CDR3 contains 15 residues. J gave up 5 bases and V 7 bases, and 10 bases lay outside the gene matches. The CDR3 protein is CASTLWTGSTGELFF. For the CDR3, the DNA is TGTGCCAGCACTCTGTGGACAGGAAGTACCGGGGAGCTGTTTTTT.